This T cell receptor beta chain is drawn from a study of blood T cells in healthy people across ages. The CDR3 is 11 amino acids. V lost 0 bases and J 10 bases, leaving 9 bases between the germline ends. From germline, CDR1 is DFQATT and CDR2 SNEGSKA (reference sequence). It was with a sample-barcoded 5' primer and a J-beta primer mix that a second PCR of roughly 7 to 12 cycles was run. A template-switch adaptor with 12 random nucleotides tagged each cDNA molecule. One entry per CDR3 protein results from TCRdb running MiXCR on the 5' RACE reads. Found here are some 780,000 distinct CDR3 sequences, more than 50% of them singletons; the top ten hold roughly 25%. Many counts were recorded for this clonotype. Donor samples were obtained from healthy Caucasian individuals from Russia, aged about 6 to 95.

This TCR was sampled from a man aged 40-55 years in good health. The chain employs TRBV20-1 and TRBJ2-5, with D perhaps matching TRBD1 (6 bases). The sample was blood. The CDR3 here is CSARDLDSQYF. Here the CDR3 DNA reads TGCAGTGCTAGAGATCTGGACAGCCAGTACTTC.